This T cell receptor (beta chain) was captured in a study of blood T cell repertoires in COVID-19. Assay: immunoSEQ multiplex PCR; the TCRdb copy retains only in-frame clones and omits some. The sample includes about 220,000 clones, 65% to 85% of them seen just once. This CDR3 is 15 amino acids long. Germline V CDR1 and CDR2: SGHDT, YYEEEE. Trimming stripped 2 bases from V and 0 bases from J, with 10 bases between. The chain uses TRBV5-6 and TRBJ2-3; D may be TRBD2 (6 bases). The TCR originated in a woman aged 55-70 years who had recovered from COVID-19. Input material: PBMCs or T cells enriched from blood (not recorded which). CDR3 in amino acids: CASSFIAVSTDTQYF. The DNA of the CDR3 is TGTGCCAGCAGCTTCATAGCGGTGAGCACAGATACGCAGTATTTT.